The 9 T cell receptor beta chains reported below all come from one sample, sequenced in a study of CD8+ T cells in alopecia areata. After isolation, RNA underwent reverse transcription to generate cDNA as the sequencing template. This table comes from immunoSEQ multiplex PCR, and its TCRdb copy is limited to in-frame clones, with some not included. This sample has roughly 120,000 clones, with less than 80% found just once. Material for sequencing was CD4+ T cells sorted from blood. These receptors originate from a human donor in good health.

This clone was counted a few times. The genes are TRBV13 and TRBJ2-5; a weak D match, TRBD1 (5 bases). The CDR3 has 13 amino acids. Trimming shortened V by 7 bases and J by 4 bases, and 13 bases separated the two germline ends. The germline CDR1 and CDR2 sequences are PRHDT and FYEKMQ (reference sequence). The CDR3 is CASTPSGAETQYF. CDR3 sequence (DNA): TGTGCCAGCACCCCGTCTGGGGCAGAGACCCAGTACTTC.

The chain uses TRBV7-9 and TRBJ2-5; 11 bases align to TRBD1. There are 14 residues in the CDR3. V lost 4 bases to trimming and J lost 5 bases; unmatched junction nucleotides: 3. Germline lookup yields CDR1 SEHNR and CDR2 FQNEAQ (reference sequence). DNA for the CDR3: TGTGCCAGCAGCTGGACAGGGGGCCAGGAGACCCAGTACTTC. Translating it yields CASSWTGGQETQYF.

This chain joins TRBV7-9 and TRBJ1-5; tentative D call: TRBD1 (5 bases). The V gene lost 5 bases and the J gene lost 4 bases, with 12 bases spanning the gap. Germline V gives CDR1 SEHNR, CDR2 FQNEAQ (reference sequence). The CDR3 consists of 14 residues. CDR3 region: CASSPRGGNQPQHF. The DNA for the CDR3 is TGTGCCAGCAGCCCTCGGGGGGGGAATCAGCCCCAGCATTTT.

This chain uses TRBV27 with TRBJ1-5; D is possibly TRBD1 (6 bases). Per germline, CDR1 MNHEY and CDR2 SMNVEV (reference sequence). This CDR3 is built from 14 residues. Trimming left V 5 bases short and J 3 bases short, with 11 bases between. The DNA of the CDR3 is TGTGCCAGCAGTGGGGGCAGGATCAATCAGCCCCAGCATTTT. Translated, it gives CASSGGRINQPQHF.

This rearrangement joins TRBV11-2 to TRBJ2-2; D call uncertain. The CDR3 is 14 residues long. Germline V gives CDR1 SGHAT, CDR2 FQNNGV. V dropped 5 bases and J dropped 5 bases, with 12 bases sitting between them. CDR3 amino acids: CASSIGSRTGELFF. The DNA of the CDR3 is TGTGCCAGCAGCATTGGGTCACGAACCGGGGAGCTGTTTTTT.

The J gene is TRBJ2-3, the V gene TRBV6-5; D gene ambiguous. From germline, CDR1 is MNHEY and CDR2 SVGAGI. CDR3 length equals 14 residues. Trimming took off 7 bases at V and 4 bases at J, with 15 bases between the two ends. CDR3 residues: CASKPGPNPDTQYF. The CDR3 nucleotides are TGTGCCAGCAAACCCGGGCCCAATCCAGATACGCAGTATTTT.

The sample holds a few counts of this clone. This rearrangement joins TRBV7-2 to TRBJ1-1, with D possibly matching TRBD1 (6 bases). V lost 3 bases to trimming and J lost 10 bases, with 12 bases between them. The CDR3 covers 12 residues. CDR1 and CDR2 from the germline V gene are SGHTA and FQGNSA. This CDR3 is CASSLSGAVAFF. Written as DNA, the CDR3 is TGTGCCAGCAGCTTGTCAGGGGCTGTAGCTTTCTTT.

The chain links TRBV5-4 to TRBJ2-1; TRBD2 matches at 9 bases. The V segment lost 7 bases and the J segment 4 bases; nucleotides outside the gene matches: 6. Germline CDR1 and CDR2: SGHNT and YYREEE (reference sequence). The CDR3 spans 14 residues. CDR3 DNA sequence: TGTGCCAGCGGCGGACTAGCGACTTACAATGAGCAGTTCTTC. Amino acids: CASGGLATYNEQFF. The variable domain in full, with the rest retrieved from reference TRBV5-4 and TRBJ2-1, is ETGVTQSPTHLIKTRGQQVTLRCSSQSGHNTVSWYQQALGQGPQFIFQYYREEENGRGNFPPRFSGLQFPNYSSELNVNALELDDSALYLCASGGLATYNEQFFGPGTRLTVL.

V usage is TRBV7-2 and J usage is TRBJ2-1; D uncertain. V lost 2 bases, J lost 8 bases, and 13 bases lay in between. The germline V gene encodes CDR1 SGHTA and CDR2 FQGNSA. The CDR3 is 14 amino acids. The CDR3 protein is CASSLPPLAHEQFF. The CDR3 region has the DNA TGTGCCAGCAGCTTACCGCCCTTGGCCCATGAGCAGTTCTTC.